The 28 T cell receptor beta chains given below trace back to one sample, sequenced in a study of monozygotic twins with inflammatory bowel disease (dated by TCRdb to between 2018 and 2021). The library was produced with 5' RACE. Instrument used: Illumina HiSeq 2500. TCRdb reprocessed the reads and assigns one entry to each CDR3 protein sequence, leaving out DNA. The table for this sample shows 190,000 or so distinct CDR3 sequences. The ten most abundant clones make up 1.5% to 2% of the sample. The sample taken for sequencing was blood. The receptors shown here come from a human donor with ulcerative colitis or Crohn's disease, or a healthy co-twin of an affected twin (not recorded which).

This chain links TRBV20-1 with TRBJ1-5; TCRdb's D gene call, TRBD1, goes unchecked for lack of DNA. CDR1 DFQATT and CDR2 SNEGSKA come from the germline V gene (reference sequence). The CDR3 runs 12 residues. CDR3: CSAVQDDRAQHF.

The chain combines TRBV7-2 with TRBJ1-3; as DNA is missing, the TRBD1 call by TCRdb cannot be tested. Germline V gene lookup returns CDR1 SGHTA and CDR2 FQGNSA. The CDR3 spans 15 residues. This CDR3 reads CASSPEVRSGNTIYF. Combining the CDR3 with reference TRBV7-2 and TRBJ1-3 gives the whole variable domain GAGVSQSPSNKVTEKGKDVELRCDPISGHTALYWYRQSLGQGLEFLIYFQGNSAPDKSGLPSDRFSAERTGGSVSTLTIQRTQQEDSAVYLCASSPEVRSGNTIYFGEGSWLTVV.

This chain connects TRBV6-1 to TRBJ1-2; without DNA, the TCRdb call of TRBD1 cannot be checked. Germline loops: CDR1 MNHNS, CDR2 SASEGT. This CDR3 comprises 14 residues. CDR3 sequence: CASTRQASNYGYTF.

The chain is built from TRBV3-1 and TRBJ1-2; there is no DNA to check the TCRdb D call of TRBD1. This CDR3 region has 13 residues. Germline V gives CDR1 LGHDT, CDR2 YNNKEL (reference sequence). CDR3: CASSKSRGHGYTF.

This chain links TRBV18 with TRBJ2-1. Germline V lookup: CDR1 KGHSH, CDR2 LQKENI. This CDR3 spans 17 amino acids. The CDR3 here is CASSPSGGSSSYNEQFF. The full variable domain, in which reference TRBV18 and TRBJ2-1 provide the parts outside the CDR3, is NAGVMQNPRHLVRRRGQEARLRCSPMKGHSHVYWYRQLPEEGLKFMVYLQKENIIDESGMPKERFSAEFPKEGPSILRIQQVVRGDSAAYFCASSPSGGSSSYNEQFFGPGTRLTVL.

This chain links TRBV27 with TRBJ1-3; the D gene TCRdb calls, TRBD1, cannot be checked with no DNA. CDR3 size: 15 residues. The V gene's germline CDR1 is MNHEY and CDR2 SMNVEV (reference sequence). This CDR3 is CASSPDRHSGNTIYF.

V gene TRBV6-1 combines with J gene TRBJ1-2; TCRdb proposes TRBD1, but this gene call is untestable without DNA. CDR1 MNHNS and CDR2 SASEGT come from the germline V gene. CDR3 length equals 16 residues. Here the CDR3 reads CASSERRRGRGYGYTF.

V is TRBV6-5 and J is TRBJ2-7; TCRdb selects TRBD1, and the lack of DNA leaves this call unchecked. Germline V gives CDR1 MNHEY, CDR2 SVGAGI. The CDR3 contains 14 residues. The CDR3 region is CASSYSGQDYEQYF.

The rearrangement links TRBV5-1 to TRBJ1-1; the D call from TCRdb, TRBD1, cannot be confirmed without DNA. Germline V gene sequence: CDR1 SGHRS, CDR2 YFSETQ. The CDR3 totals 15 residues. The CDR3 loop is CASSLDPGGYTEAFF.

The chain carries TRBV7-8 and TRBJ1-1. This CDR3 contains 15 residues. In germline, CDR1 is SGHVS, CDR2 FQNEAQ. This CDR3 is CASSLSLGFNTEAFF.

CDR3 sequence reads: CASKGREYLPLHF. The V and J genes are TRBV12-3 or TRBV12-4 and TRBJ1-6; the TCRdb call, TRBD1, lacks DNA for checking. This CDR3 is 13 amino acids long.

The chain joins TRBV10-3 to TRBJ2-7; as DNA is missing, the TRBD1 call by TCRdb cannot be tested. The CDR3 is 14 residues long. Germline V gene lookup returns CDR1 ENHRY and CDR2 SYGVKD. The CDR3 reads CAISGGTGLTEQYF.

V gene TRBV10-1 combines with J gene TRBJ2-3; no DNA is available, so the TRBD1 call from TCRdb remains unchecked. The CDR3 contains 16 residues. Germline assignment: CDR1 WNHNN and CDR2 SYGVQD (reference sequence). CDR3 loop: CASSENPAGGTDTQYF.

The chain links TRBV6-2 or TRBV6-3 to TRBJ2-5; the D call from TCRdb, TRBD1, cannot be confirmed without DNA. This CDR3 contains 12 residues. The germline V gene has CDR1 MNHEY and CDR2 SVGEGT. CDR3: CASSLGVETQYF.

The chain employs TRBV20-1 and TRBJ2-3; TCRdb selects TRBD1, and the lack of DNA leaves this call unchecked. The CDR3 length is 15 residues. Germline V CDR1 and CDR2: DFQATT, SNEGSKA (reference sequence). The CDR3 loop reads CSARDSRGRTDTQYF.

V is TRBV5-1 and J is TRBJ1-6; TCRdb names TRBD1, which stays unverified in the absence of DNA. CDR1 and CDR2 (germline): SGHRS, YFSETQ. The CDR3 has 15 residues. CDR3: CASSLPGTGHSPLHF.

V and J are TRBV7-3 and TRBJ2-3; TCRdb calls TRBD2, which cannot be checked without DNA. This CDR3 spans 15 amino acids. Per germline, CDR1 SGHTA and CDR2 FQGTGA. This CDR3 is CASSLGRGGTDTQYF.

This chain joins TRBV18 and TRBJ1-2. The germline gives CDR1 KGHSH, CDR2 LQKENI. CDR3 size: 15 residues. The CDR3 protein is CASSPEAQAAFGYTF.

The chain uses TRBV12-3 or TRBV12-4 and TRBJ1-1. The CDR3 has 11 amino acids. CDR3 amino acids: CATSNRVKAFF.

The chain joins TRBV5-6 to TRBJ2-2; TCRdb reports TRBD1, a call that lacks DNA to check it against. The CDR3 contains 14 residues. Germline V gene lookup returns CDR1 SGHDT and CDR2 YYEEEE. CDR3 amino acids: CASTRQGWTGELFF. The full variable domain, its missing parts supplied by reference TRBV5-6 and TRBJ2-2, is DAGVTQSPTHLIKTRGQQVTLRCSPKSGHDTVSWYQQALGQGPQFIFQYYEEEERQRGNFPDRFSGHQFPNYSSELNVNALLLGDSALYLCASTRQGWTGELFFGEGSRLTVL.

The genes are TRBV6-5 and TRBJ1-4; TCRdb's D gene call, TRBD1, goes unchecked for lack of DNA. CDR1 and CDR2 (germline): MNHEY, SVGAGI. CDR3 length: 15 amino acids. The CDR3 loop reads CASSSPFTDREKLFF.

V usage is TRBV20-1 and J usage is TRBJ2-5; the TCRdb call, TRBD2, lacks DNA for checking. This CDR3 region has 13 residues. Germline V gene lookup returns CDR1 DFQATT and CDR2 SNEGSKA (reference sequence). The CDR3 sequence is CSARWTSGETQYF.

The J gene is TRBJ2-7, the V gene TRBV7-9; no DNA is available, so the TRBD1 call from TCRdb remains unchecked. The CDR3 length is 14 residues. Germline V gene lookup returns CDR1 SEHNR and CDR2 FQNEAQ (reference sequence). CDR3 in amino acids: CASSLTLRGAEQYF.

The chain is built from TRBV28 and TRBJ1-4; TCRdb selects TRBD1, and the lack of DNA leaves this call unchecked. The CDR3 contains 16 residues. CDR1 and CDR2 from the germline V gene are MDHEN and SYDVKM. The CDR3 loop is CASSSQGQGSNEKLFF. The full variable domain, its missing parts supplied by reference TRBV28 and TRBJ1-4, is DVKVTQSSRYLVKRTGEKVFLECVQDMDHENMFWYRQDPGLGLRLIYFSYDVKMKEKGDIPEGYSVSREKKERFSLILESASTNQTSMYLCASSSQGQGSNEKLFFGSGTQLSVL.

The V call is TRBV4-1, the J call TRBJ2-7; the D call from TCRdb, TRBD1, cannot be confirmed without DNA. CDR3 size: 17 residues. The germline gives CDR1 MGHRA, CDR2 YSYEKL. This chain's CDR3 is CASSQEGGAGKGDEQYF.

J is TRBJ2-3 and V is TRBV10-3; no DNA is available, so the TRBD2 call from TCRdb remains unchecked. In germline, CDR1 is ENHRY, CDR2 SYGVKD. The CDR3 runs to 15 residues. The CDR3 loop is CAISVGGVGTDTQYF.

This chain connects TRBV5-4 to TRBJ1-1. Germline V gene lookup returns CDR1 SGHNT and CDR2 YYREEE (reference sequence). The CDR3 spans 15 residues. CDR3 in amino acids: CASSLALGVGTEAFF.

The V and J genes are TRBV7-8 and TRBJ1-3. The CDR3 runs to 12 residues. The germline V gene has CDR1 SGHVS and CDR2 FQNEAQ. CDR3 sequence: CASSLDRGLEYF. Based on the CDR3 plus reference TRBV7-8 and TRBJ1-3, the full variable domain is GAGVSQSPRYKVAKRGQDVALRCDPISGHVSLFWYQQALGQGPEFLTYFQNEAQLDKSGLPSDRFFAERPEGSVSTLKIQRTQQEDSAVYLCASSLDRGLEYFGEGSWLTVV.